Below are 11 T cell receptor beta chains sequenced from a single sample in a study of T cell responses to AZD1222 COVID-19 vaccine. Method: immunoSEQ multiplex PCR; TCRdb's copy keeps in-frame clones and lacks some. The data show more than 70,000 clones, roughly nine tenths seen once. The sample was peripheral blood, taken 28 days after the second AZD1222 dose. The receptors shown here come from an adult who received the AZD1222 COVID-19 vaccine.

The V and J genes are TRBV2 and TRBJ1-2; TRBD1 aligns across 10 bases. Germline V gene data show CDR1 as SNHLY and CDR2 as FYNNEI. V lost 2 bases, J lost 7 bases, and 4 bases stayed unmatched. This CDR3 is 14 amino acids long. In DNA, the CDR3 is TGTGCCAGCAGTGAACGACAGGGGGCGAGTGGCTACACCTTC. Protein product: CASSERQGASGYTF. Drawing the rest from reference TRBV2 and TRBJ1-2, the complete variable domain is EPEVTQTPSHQVTQMGQEVILRCVPISNHLYFYWYRQILGQKVEFLVSFYNNEISEKSEIFDDQFSVERPDGSNFTLKIRSTKLEDSAMYFCASSERQGASGYTFGSGTRLTVV.

V usage is TRBV5-1 and J usage is TRBJ2-1; TRBD2 agrees at 9 bases. With 7 bases clipped from V and 6 bases from J, the junction kept 2 bases outside the gene matches. The CDR3 contains 12 residues. Germline V gene sequence: CDR1 SGHRS, CDR2 YFSETQ. As DNA, the CDR3 is TGCGCCAGCCTTAGCGGGAGCAATGAGCAGTTCTTC. Translated, it gives CASLSGSNEQFF.

The chain is built from TRBV7-2 and TRBJ2-1; 12 bases are shared with TRBD2. The germline CDR1 and CDR2 sequences are SGHTA and FQGNSA. This CDR3 region has 17 residues. The ends lost 0 bases at V and 6 bases at J; junction bases unmatched: 6. The CDR3 nucleotides read TGTGCCAGCAGCTTAGCTGGCCTAGCGGGAGGGGGCAATGAGCAGTTCTTC. This codes for CASSLAGLAGGGNEQFF.

This chain connects TRBV15 to TRBJ2-2, with 8 bases that match TRBD2. V was clipped by 2 bases and J by 4 bases; unmatched bases: 3. The CDR3 loop spans 15 amino acids. CDR1 is LNHNV, CDR2 YYDKDF, per germline (reference sequence). Here the CDR3 DNA reads TGTGCCACCAGCAGATCCCGGGGGGGCACCGGGGAGCTGTTTTTT. Translation gives CATSRSRGGTGELFF. The entire variable domain, with the rest obtained from reference TRBV15 and TRBJ2-2, is as follows: DAMVIQNPRYQVTQFGKPVTLSCSQTLNHNVMYWYQQKSSQAPKLLFHYYDKDFNNEADTPDNFQSRRPNTSFCFLDIRSPGLGDTAMYLCATSRSRGGTGELFFGEGSRLTVL.

The chain recombines TRBV10-1 with TRBJ2-7; D perhaps matches TRBD1 (5 bases). Trimming left V 7 bases short and J 1 base short, with 5 bases between. The CDR3 has 11 amino acids. The V gene's germline CDR1 is WNHNN and CDR2 SYGVQD (reference sequence). The CDR3 sequence: CASKGSYEQYF. The DNA of the CDR3 is TGCGCCAGCAAGGGGTCCTACGAGCAGTACTTC.

V gene TRBV7-2 combines with J gene TRBJ2-2, with D perhaps TRBD1 (6 bases). The V end was cut by 6 bases, the J end by 1 base, with 9 bases between. From germline, CDR1 is SGHTA and CDR2 FQGNSA. The length of the CDR3 is 14 residues. CDR3 sequence: CASSDRRNTGELFF. CDR3 nucleotide sequence: TGTGCCAGCAGTGACAGGCGGAACACCGGGGAGCTGTTTTTT.

This clone appeared a single time. This chain uses TRBV3-1 (or the pseudogene TRBV3-2) with TRBJ2-1; 7 positions agree with TRBD2. The CDR3 has 15 amino acids. Germline-derived CDR1 and CDR2 are LGHDT and YNNKEL (reference sequence). V trimming: 3 bases; J trimming: 7 bases; junction bases outside the gene matches: 9. Written as DNA, the CDR3 is TGTGCCAGCAGCCAGTACGGGACTAAAGGGAATGAGCAGTTCTTC. Translating it yields CASSQYGTKGNEQFF.

The rearrangement uses TRBV7-9 and TRBJ2-5; no clear D. Germline CDR1 is SEHNR and CDR2 is FQNEAQ (reference sequence). CDR3 length: 13 residues. Trimming stripped 3 bases from V and 5 bases from J, with 10 bases between. The CDR3 DNA follows: TGTGCCAGCAGCTTTAGATCCATTGAGACCCAGTACTTC. This codes for CASSFRSIETQYF.

There are a few counts of this clone. The J gene is TRBJ2-1, the V gene TRBV10-1; TRBD2 is a possible D gene (5 bases). Trimming took off 3 bases at V and 7 bases at J, with 10 bases between the two ends. Germline V gene sequence: CDR1 WNHNN, CDR2 SYGVQD (reference sequence). The CDR3 consists of 13 residues. The CDR3 DNA follows: TGCGCCAGCAGTGACTCGGGGAAGAATGAGCAGTTCTTC. Its protein product is CASSDSGKNEQFF.

The chain combines TRBV7-2 with TRBJ2-5; D remains ambiguous. Germline V lookup: CDR1 SGHTA, CDR2 FQGNSA. Between the trimmed V and J ends, which lost 1 base and 5 bases, there was a span of 11 bases. This CDR3 is 14 amino acids long. CDR3 sequence reads: CASSLDTGLETQYF. DNA for the CDR3: TGTGCCAGCAGCTTAGATACCGGATTGGAGACCCAGTACTTC.

Concerning this clone: Mismatch with germline at one junction end may stem from a read error. This rearrangement joins TRBV6-5 to TRBJ1-2, with D tentatively TRBD1 (5 bases). The CDR3 extends over 11 amino acids. Per germline, CDR1 MNHEY and CDR2 SVGAGI. CDR3 bases: TGTGCCGTAACAACCAACCAACCAAGGGGCTTC. Encoded protein: CAVTTNQPRGF.